The 26 T cell receptor beta chains given below trace back to one sample, sequenced in a study of neurological immune-mediated disorders. TCRdb re-analysed the 5' RACE reads in MiXCR, keeping a single row per CDR3 protein. The table records about 80,000 distinct CDR3 sequences, approximately 5% of them present only once. The sequencing input was PBMCs. The receptors shown here come from a woman aged 25 to 39 with multiple sclerosis.

The chain recombines TRBV5-1 with TRBJ2-3; 7 positions match TRBD2. Looked up from germline, CDR1 is SGHRS and CDR2 is YFSETQ. V was pared by 1 base and J by 5 bases, with 10 bases of the junction left unmatched. This CDR3 is 16 amino acids long. CDR3 loop: CASSLQGGSVGDTQYF. For the CDR3, the DNA is TGCGCCAGCAGCTTGCAGGGAGGGTCGGTTGGAGATACGCAGTATTTT.

This clonotype has ten or more counts. This chain connects TRBV20-1 to TRBJ2-7, with unresolved D. V was trimmed by 6 bases and J by 0 bases, leaving 15 bases between them. This CDR3 spans 14 amino acids. Per the germline V gene, CDR1 is DFQATT and CDR2 is SNEGSKA (reference sequence). The CDR3 is CSAPPNSLSYEQYF. CDR3 bases: TGCAGTGCCCCCCCGAACAGCCTCTCCTACGAGCAGTACTTC.

This clonotype was seen repeatedly, ten times or more. The chain couples TRBV5-1 to TRBJ1-1; possible D gene TRBD1, 6 bases. The germline V gene encodes CDR1 SGHRS and CDR2 YFSETQ. Trimming removed 7 bases from V and 0 bases from J, with 13 bases in between. The CDR3 has 14 amino acids. Written as DNA, the CDR3 is TGCGCCAGCGGCGAAACAGGGATGAACACTGAAGCTTTCTTT. Amino acid sequence: CASGETGMNTEAFF. The full variable domain, in which reference TRBV5-1 and TRBJ1-1 provide the parts outside the CDR3, is KAGVTQTPRYLIKTRGQQVTLSCSPISGHRSVSWYQQTPGQGLQFLFEYFSETQRNKGNFPGRFSGRQFSNSRSEMNVSTLELGDSALYLCASGETGMNTEAFFGQGTRLTVV.

Many counts were recorded for this clonotype. The genes are TRBV12-3 or TRBV12-4 and TRBJ1-2; perhaps TRBD1 as D (5 bases). Trimming shortened V by 5 bases and J by 4 bases, and 14 bases separated the two germline ends. This CDR3 is built from 14 residues. DNA of the CDR3: TGTGCCAGCAGTACGACAGCCGTCACCTATGGCTACACCTTC. Amino acid sequence: CASSTTAVTYGYTF.

This clonotype has at least ten counts. The V and J genes are TRBV20-1 and TRBJ1-2, with D perhaps TRBD1 (6 bases). Per the germline V gene, CDR1 is DFQATT and CDR2 is SNEGSKA (reference sequence). The CDR3 extends over 17 amino acids. Trimming took off 3 bases at V and 7 bases at J, with 27 bases between the two ends. The CDR3: CSASSWLGTGYLGGYTF. The CDR3 nucleotides are TGCAGTGCTAGCAGTTGGCTGGGAACAGGGTATCTAGGTGGCTACACCTTC.

This clonotype was recorded at least ten times. The chain links TRBV12-3 or TRBV12-4 to TRBJ1-6, with a possible D match to TRBD1 (5 bases). CDR3 length equals 17 residues. Deletions cut 2 bases from V and 4 bases from J, with 15 bases between. The DNA for the CDR3 is TGTGCCAGCAGTTTATTCGGTGGGACGGGGTATAATTCACCCCTCCACTTT. Protein sequence: CASSLFGGTGYNSPLHF.

This clonotype was counted at least ten times. This rearrangement joins TRBV28 to TRBJ2-7; D gene unclear. Germline V gene data show CDR1 as MDHEN and CDR2 as SYDVKM. The CDR3 is 11 residues long. V lost 6 bases and J 2 bases, leaving 5 bases between the germline ends. The CDR3 nucleotides are TGTGCCAGCAGGTCACCCTACGAGCAGTACTTC. The encoded protein is CASRSPYEQYF.

This clonotype was picked up many times. The chain recombines TRBV20-1 with TRBJ1-1; D is undetermined. The germline V and J ends were trimmed by 5 bases and 4 bases, with 20 bases remaining between them. Per the germline V gene, CDR1 is DFQATT and CDR2 is SNEGSKA (reference sequence). The CDR3 contains 15 residues. The CDR3 loop reads CSASDRLPMATEAFF. CDR3 DNA sequence: TGCAGTGCTTCGGACCGCTTACCCATGGCCACTGAAGCTTTCTTT.

Of note for this clonotype: A clone one base away is much larger, so this may be a read error. This chain connects TRBV20-1 to TRBJ2-5, with 8 bases fitting TRBD2. The CDR3 is 12 residues long. CDR1 is DFQATT and CDR2 is SNEGSKA in the germline V gene (reference sequence). This CDR3 reads CSGAGGQENQYF. The DNA for the CDR3 is TGCAGTGGGGCGGGGGGCCAAGAGAACCAGTACTTC.

In its sample, this clonotype was seen many times. The chain couples TRBV5-1 to TRBJ2-2, with a tentative D call TRBD1 (5 bases). The CDR3 contains 16 residues. Looked up from germline, CDR1 is SGHRS and CDR2 is YFSETQ. V lost 4 bases and J lost 4, with 17 bases in between. This chain's CDR3 is CASSVYQGPSTGELFF. CDR3 nucleotides: TGCGCCAGCAGCGTCTACCAGGGTCCTAGCACCGGGGAGCTGTTTTTT.

In its sample, this clonotype was seen a few times. This chain links TRBV5-1 with TRBJ2-1; a possible D gene is TRBD2 (5 bases). This CDR3 contains 14 residues. Trimming cost V 0 bases and J 7 bases, with 11 bases left between them. Looked up from germline, CDR1 is SGHRS and CDR2 is YFSETQ. As DNA, the CDR3 is TGCGCCAGCAGCTTGGTCCGGGGTGGGAATGAGCAGTTCTTC. As protein: CASSLVRGGNEQFF. Combining the CDR3 with reference TRBV5-1 and TRBJ2-1 gives the whole variable domain KAGVTQTPRYLIKTRGQQVTLSCSPISGHRSVSWYQQTPGQGLQFLFEYFSETQRNKGNFPGRFSGRQFSNSRSEMNVSTLELGDSALYLCASSLVRGGNEQFFGPGTRLTVL.

The chain is built from TRBV7-2 and TRBJ2-5; D perhaps matches TRBD2 (7 bases). CDR1 SGHTA and CDR2 FQGNSA come from the germline V gene. V lost 5 bases and J lost 2, with 15 bases in between. The CDR3 length is 15 residues. Here the CDR3 reads CASSINGGRQETQYF. The CDR3 DNA reads as TGTGCCAGCAGCATCAACGGGGGGCGGCAAGAGACCCAGTACTTC.

Many counts were recorded for this clonotype. A much larger clone lies a single base off, so this may be a read error. The chain is built from TRBV5-5 and TRBJ1-1, with 7 positions matching TRBD1. Per the germline V gene, CDR1 is SGHKS and CDR2 is YYEKEE (reference sequence). The CDR3 length is 15 residues. V was clipped by 4 bases and J by 0 bases; unmatched bases: 6. CDR3 protein: CASSQRQGLNTEAFF. In nucleotides, the CDR3 is TGTGCCAGCAGCCAAAGACAGGGATTGAACACTGAAGCTTTCTTT. Complete variable domain (other parts from reference TRBV5-5 and TRBJ1-1): DAGVTQSPTHLIKTRGQQVTLRCSPISGHKSVSWYQQVLGQGPQFIFQYYEKEERGRGNFPDRFSARQFPNYSSELNVNALLLGDSALYLCASSQRQGLNTEAFFGQGTRLTVV.

This clonotype was recorded at least ten times. The chain has TRBV25-1 and TRBJ2-1; 12 bases agree with TRBD2. Germline V gene lookup returns CDR1 MGHDK and CDR2 SYGVNS. The CDR3 runs to 14 residues. The ends lost 5 bases at V and 10 bases at J; junction bases unmatched: 6. This CDR3 reads CASSTLTSGREQFF. For the CDR3, the DNA is TGTGCCAGCAGTACCCTGACTAGCGGGAGAGAGCAGTTCTTC.

This clonotype appeared many times. J is TRBJ1-5 and V is TRBV28; maybe TRBD1 (5 bases). V gave up 4 bases and J gave up 0 bases, with 10 bases separating them. Germline CDR1 is MDHEN and CDR2 is SYDVKM. The CDR3 totals 15 residues. The CDR3 reads CASSSDRDSNQPQHF. The CDR3 nucleotides are TGTGCCAGCAGTTCCGACAGAGATAGCAATCAGCCCCAGCATTTT.

This clonotype was recorded at least ten times. This chain uses TRBV5-1 with TRBJ2-1; 9 bases fit TRBD1. Losses at the gene ends were 3 bases for V and 8 bases for J; bases not matched to a gene: 9. Germline V gives CDR1 SGHRS, CDR2 YFSETQ. The CDR3 runs to 15 residues. The CDR3 DNA is TGCGCCAGCAGCTGGGGACAGGGCCGAGGGGATGAGCAGTTCTTC. Protein product: CASSWGQGRGDEQFF.

The sample holds many counts of this clonotype. The V call is TRBV7-8, the J call TRBJ2-1; 9 nucleotides line up with TRBD2. The CDR3 runs to 13 residues. Germline CDR1 reads SGHVS; CDR2 reads FQNEAQ. The junction had 8 bases not matched to a gene; V was cut back by 5 bases and J by 12 bases. As DNA, the CDR3 is TGTGCCAGCAGCGCTCTAGCGGGATCCGGGCAGTTCTTC. Translation gives CASSALAGSGQFF.

This clonotype has a count of ten or more. The V call is TRBV3-1, the J call TRBJ2-3, with D unresolved. Per germline, CDR1 LGHDT and CDR2 YNNKEL (reference sequence). The CDR3 contains 12 residues. Deletions cut 3 bases from V and 6 bases from J, with 7 bases between. CDR3 loop: CASSQVQDTQYF. Here the CDR3 DNA reads TGTGCCAGCAGCCAGGTACAGGATACGCAGTATTTT.

This clonotype was detected a few times. This may be a read error, as it is one base from a much larger clone. The rearrangement links TRBV20-1 to TRBJ2-7; 8 positions match TRBD1. The V segment lost 0 bases and the J segment 7 bases; nucleotides outside the gene matches: 8. Germline V gene data show CDR1 as DFQATT and CDR2 as SNEGSKA (reference sequence). This CDR3 comprises 14 residues. In nucleotides, the CDR3 is TGCAGTGCTAGAGATCCGCAGGGGGCGGAAGAGCAGTACTTC. The encoded protein is CSARDPQGAEEQYF.

Many counts were recorded for this clonotype. This chain links TRBV29-1 with TRBJ2-1, with TRBD1 identical over 8 bases. Looked up from germline, CDR1 is SQVTM and CDR2 is ANQGSEA. This CDR3 comprises 13 residues. In DNA, the CDR3 is TGCTGCGCCGGGACAGGAACCGGGGGTGAGCAGTTCTTC. It specifies CCAGTGTGGEQFF.

In its sample, this clonotype was seen many times. V gene TRBV20-1 combines with J gene TRBJ2-5; 9 bases align to TRBD1. CDR1 DFQATT and CDR2 SNEGSKA come from the germline V gene (reference sequence). The CDR3 runs to 14 residues. With 4 bases clipped from V and 5 bases from J, the junction kept 8 bases outside the gene matches. The CDR3 protein is CSAKMGQGAETQYF. The CDR3 DNA reads TGCAGTGCTAAAATGGGACAGGGAGCCGAGACCCAGTACTTC.

This clonotype was seen at least ten times. The chain recombines TRBV12-3 or TRBV12-4 with TRBJ2-3; possible D gene TRBD1, 6 bases. Trimming left V 6 bases short and J 2 bases short, with 12 bases between. The CDR3 runs 14 residues. CDR3 sequence: CASRGQDSTDTQYF. CDR3 nucleotide sequence: TGTGCCAGCAGGGGACAAGACTCCACAGATACGCAGTATTTT.

This clonotype was seen at least ten times. The J gene is TRBJ2-1, the V gene TRBV5-1; TRBD2 might be the D (6 bases). Germline V gene data show CDR1 as SGHRS and CDR2 as YFSETQ. V was shortened by 1 base and J by 1 base, with 15 bases between the two germline ends. The CDR3 is made up of 17 amino acids. This CDR3 is CASSLYPGVGSYNEQFF. In nucleotides, the CDR3 is TGCGCCAGCAGCTTGTATCCGGGGGTCGGGTCCTACAATGAGCAGTTCTTC.

At least ten counts were recorded for this clonotype. Here the CDR3 DNA reads TGCGCCAGCAGATTTCTAGCGGGGACCTACGAGCAGTACTTC. This gives the protein CASRFLAGTYEQYF. The chain joins TRBV10-2 to TRBJ2-7; 9 bases agree with TRBD2. The CDR3 spans 14 residues. After removal of 6 bases from V and 2 bases from J, the junction contained 5 bases not matched to a gene. Germline V gives CDR1 WSHSY, CDR2 SAAADI.

V usage is TRBV20-1 and J usage is TRBJ2-7; tentatively, D is TRBD1 or TRBD2 (5 bases each). The germline CDR1 and CDR2 sequences are DFQATT and SNEGSKA (reference sequence). V gave up 6 bases and J gave up 4 bases, with 19 bases separating them. CDR3 length: 14 amino acids. The CDR3 reads CSAPLGTNGYEQYF. The CDR3, as DNA: TGCAGTGCCCCACTGGGGACCAACGGGTACGAGCAGTACTTC.

The gene calls are TRBV12-3 or TRBV12-4 and TRBJ1-4; D possibly corresponds to TRBD1 (5 bases). The V and J ends lost 6 bases and 8 bases respectively, with 16 bases between them. This CDR3 has 14 residues. The CDR3 region has the DNA TGTGCCAGCAGGACGACAGTTACGGGGGAAAAACTGTTTTTT. Translation: CASRTTVTGEKLFF.